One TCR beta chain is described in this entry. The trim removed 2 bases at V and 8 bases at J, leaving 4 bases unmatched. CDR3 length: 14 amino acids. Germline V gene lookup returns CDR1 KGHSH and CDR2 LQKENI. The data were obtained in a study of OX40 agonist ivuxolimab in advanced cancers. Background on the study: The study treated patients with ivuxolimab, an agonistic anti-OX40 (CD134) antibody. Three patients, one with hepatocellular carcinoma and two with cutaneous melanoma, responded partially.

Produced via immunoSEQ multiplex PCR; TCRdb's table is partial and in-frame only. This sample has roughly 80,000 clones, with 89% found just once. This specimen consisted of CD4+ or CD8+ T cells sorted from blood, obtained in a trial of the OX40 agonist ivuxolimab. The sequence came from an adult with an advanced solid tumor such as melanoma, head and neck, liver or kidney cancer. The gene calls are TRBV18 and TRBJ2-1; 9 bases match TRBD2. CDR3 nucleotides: TGTGCCAGCTCACCAGGCGCGGGGGGGCATGAGCAGTTCTTC. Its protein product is CASSPGAGGHEQFF. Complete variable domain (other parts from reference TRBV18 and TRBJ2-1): NAGVMQNPRHLVRRRGQEARLRCSPMKGHSHVYWYRQLPEEGLKFMVYLQKENIIDESGMPKERFSAEFPKEGPSILRIQQVVRGDSAAYFCASSPGAGGHEQFFGPGTRLTVL.